This T cell receptor beta chain emerged from a study of shared clonotypes between healthy human individuals. Naive CD8 cells, CD45RO-negative and positively selected for CCR7, excluded terminally differentiated effector memory CD45RA+ cells. Per the study methods: Junction-only sequences without quality scores came from ImmunoSEQ, so filtering differed. Generated by immunoSEQ multiplex PCR, the TCRdb table keeps only in-frame clones and is missing some. That table gives V, J and clone size, and the DNA gave D and trimming. The sample holds hundreds of thousands of clones, approximately 90% seen once. V was shortened by 6 bases and J by 0 bases, with 9 bases between the two germline ends. CDR1 is SNHLY and CDR2 is FYNNEI in the germline V gene. CDR3 length: 13 amino acids.

The TCR was taken from a man between 25 and 39 years old in good health. This chain joins TRBV2 and TRBJ2-7, with D unresolved. The sample consisted of naive CD8+ T cells sorted from blood. The CDR3 protein is CASRATASYEQYF. The CDR3, as DNA: TGTGCCAGCAGGGCTACAGCCTCCTACGAGCAGTACTTC.